Given below is one T cell receptor (beta chain) in context. This sample was taken from a study of human T cells and chemical hapten exposure. Across the study: Variation in per-sample TCR yields came mainly from small pooled library volume differences.

TCRdb fed the RACE reads into MiXCR, producing one record per CDR3 protein. Altogether some 170,000 distinct CDR3 sequences are present, roughly a quarter being singletons, with the ten largest covering about 2%. Time point meaning: patch test 3, about 24 weeks after DPC sensitization. As to treatment: therapeutic diphenylcyclopropenone sensitization with weekly scalp DPC. Germline trimming cut 8 bases from V and 8 bases from J; bases unmatched to any gene: 4. Germline values: CDR1 DFQATT, CDR2 SNEGSKA (reference sequence). The CDR3 has 13 residues. The sequence came from a woman under 30 with alopecia areata. Some clones in this sample may be carry-over from other donors' samples. The V and J genes are TRBV20-1 and TRBJ2-1; TRBD2 aligns across 15 bases. Specimen: whole blood, collected in connection with sensitization to the hapten diphenylcyclopropenone (DPC). In DNA form, the CDR3 reads TGCAGTCGGACTAGCGGGAGGGCCGATGAGCAGTTCTTC. Translated: CSRTSGRADEQFF.